The next 24 T cell receptor beta chains were all read from a single sample in a study of shared clonotypes between healthy human individuals. Here immunoSEQ multiplex PCR was the method, and the copy in TCRdb shows in-frame clones only, minus some. The sample has under 600,000 clones; around 96% are singletons. The specimen sequenced was naive CD4+ T cells sorted from blood. Stated subset: CD45RA+ positively selected. All receptors derive from a woman in her thirties in good health.

This chain connects TRBV5-4 to TRBJ2-4; no clear D gene. Between the trimmed V and J ends, which lost 0 bases and 7 bases, there was a span of 8 bases. The V gene's germline CDR1 is SGHNT and CDR2 YYREEE (reference sequence). The CDR3 covers 13 residues. The CDR3 nucleotides read TGTGCCAGCAGCTTGGGGTACAGCAACATTCAGTACTTC. Amino acids: CASSLGYSNIQYF. Full variable domain (remainder filled in from reference TRBV5-4 and TRBJ2-4): ETGVTQSPTHLIKTRGQQVTLRCSSQSGHNTVSWYQQALGQGPQFIFQYYREEENGRGNFPPRFSGLQFPNYSSELNVNALELDDSALYLCASSLGYSNIQYFGAGTRLSVL.

The J gene is TRBJ2-3, the V gene TRBV7-9; TRBD2 might be the D (5 bases). Germline-derived CDR1 and CDR2 are SEHNR and FQNEAQ (reference sequence). The CDR3 extends over 13 amino acids. The V end lost 5 bases, the J end lost 2 bases, and 8 bases lay between the germline ends. For the CDR3, the DNA is TGTGCCAGCAGCACCGACTACACAGATACGCAGTATTTT. Protein: CASSTDYTDTQYF.

CDR3 protein: CASSLSVVGLATEYEQFF. CDR3 bases: TGTGCCAGCAGCTTAAGCGTGGTTGGGCTAGCGACCGAGTATGAGCAGTTCTTC. The chain joins TRBV11-2 to TRBJ2-1; tentatively, D is TRBD2 (6 bases). The V gene's germline CDR1 is SGHAT and CDR2 FQNNGV. The CDR3 sequence is 18 residues long. Between the trimmed V and J ends, which lost 2 bases and 8 bases, there was a span of 25 bases.

The chain joins TRBV4-1 to TRBJ1-3, with D maybe TRBD1 (5 bases). Germline V gives CDR1 MGHRA, CDR2 YSYEKL. The V end was cut by 1 base, the J end by 2 bases, with 12 bases between. CDR3 size: 16 residues. The CDR3 DNA reads as TGCGCCAGCAGCCAAGCTACGGGGCCGGCTGGAAACACCATATATTTT. This codes for CASSQATGPAGNTIYF.

The V gene is TRBV19, the J gene TRBJ1-1; no clear D gene. The CDR3 runs to 14 residues. Trimming removed 4 bases from V and 5 bases from J, with 14 bases in between. The germline V gene has CDR1 LNHDA and CDR2 SQIVND (reference sequence). The CDR3 bases are TGTGCCAGTAGTAATATCGAGGGAGGGACTGAAGCTTTCTTT. Protein sequence: CASSNIEGGTEAFF.

The chain is built from TRBV23-1 and TRBJ2-2; 11 bases map to TRBD2. TRBV23-1 counts as an open reading frame of uncertain function. Trimming at V came to 3 bases and at J to 6 bases, leaving 15 bases not matched to a gene. The CDR3 is 19 residues long. The CDR3 DNA follows: TGCGCCAGCAGTCAGGACGAGCTAACTAGCGGGAGAAGGTCCGGGGAGCTGTTTTTT. It is translated as CASSQDELTSGRRSGELFF.

V gene TRBV6-5 combines with J gene TRBJ1-1; D is ambiguous. The germline V gene has CDR1 MNHEY and CDR2 SVGAGI. Trimming took off 5 bases at V and 5 bases at J, with 12 bases between the two ends. This CDR3 contains 13 residues. This CDR3 reads CASSTSQGTEAFF. The DNA of the CDR3 is TGTGCCAGCAGTACGAGCCAAGGAACTGAAGCTTTCTTT.

The chain combines TRBV18 with TRBJ2-2; a possible D gene is TRBD1 (6 bases). Germline V gives CDR1 KGHSH, CDR2 LQKENI. The V and J ends lost 3 bases and 5 bases respectively, with 19 bases between them. CDR3 length: 17 residues. CDR3 sequence reads: CASSPPPRGSGTGELFF. DNA for the CDR3: TGTGCCAGCTCACCCCCCCCGAGGGGGAGCGGTACCGGGGAGCTGTTTTTT.

The chain is built from TRBV28 and TRBJ1-5, with 7 positions matching TRBD1. The CDR3 sequence is 15 residues long. V lost 2 bases, J lost 0 bases, and 1 base stayed unmatched. The germline V gene has CDR1 MDHEN and CDR2 SYDVKM. The CDR3 coding sequence is TGTGCCAGCAGTTTAAGGGACAGTAGCAATCAGCCCCAGCATTTT. Translation: CASSLRDSSNQPQHF.

The chain has TRBV19 and TRBJ1-5; perhaps TRBD1 as D (5 bases). Looked up from germline, CDR1 is LNHDA and CDR2 is SQIVND (reference sequence). Deletions cut 6 bases from V and 7 bases from J, with 10 bases between. The CDR3 sequence is 12 residues long. The DNA of the CDR3 is TGTGCCAGTAGCCCACGGGGGCAGCCCCAGCATTTT. Translated, it gives CASSPRGQPQHF.

The rearrangement links TRBV6-5 to TRBJ2-5; TRBD1 might be the D (6 bases). The CDR3 has 14 amino acids. V dropped 2 bases and J dropped 7 bases, with 14 bases sitting between them. Germline lookup yields CDR1 MNHEY and CDR2 SVGAGI. The DNA of the CDR3 is TGTGCCAGCAGTTACGGGGGATTAGGGGGGACCCAGTACTTC. This sequence encodes CASSYGGLGGTQYF.

The rearrangement links TRBV5-1 to TRBJ2-5, with TRBD1 identical over 9 bases. The germline V gene has CDR1 SGHRS and CDR2 YFSETQ. The CDR3 covers 13 residues. J was trimmed by 5 bases and V by 4 bases; bases with no gene match: 3. The CDR3 DNA reads TGCGCCAGCAGCAGGGACAGGGAGGAGACCCAGTACTTC. Protein sequence: CASSRDREETQYF.

Note on this clone: The sample contains more than one DNA sequence encoding this CDR3. This rearrangement joins TRBV28 to TRBJ1-2, with D unresolved. The CDR3 loop spans 11 amino acids. Germline V lookup: CDR1 MDHEN, CDR2 SYDVKM. V shed 5 bases and J shed 5 bases, with 6 bases lying between them. CDR3 sequence (DNA): TGTGCCAGCAGTCCGTCGTATGGCTACACCTTC. Its protein is CASSPSYGYTF.

CDR3 region: CASSLATGNQPQHF. In DNA, the CDR3 is TGTGCCAGCAGTTTAGCGACAGGTAATCAGCCCCAGCATTTT. This chain connects TRBV27 to TRBJ1-5; D possibly corresponds to TRBD1 (6 bases). The V gene's germline CDR1 is MNHEY and CDR2 SMNVEV (reference sequence). The V end lost 2 bases, the J end lost 4 bases, and 9 bases lay between the germline ends. The CDR3 extends over 14 amino acids.

The genes are TRBV28 and TRBJ2-7; 9 bases agree with TRBD2. Germline V gene data show CDR1 as MDHEN and CDR2 as SYDVKM. The CDR3 is made up of 15 amino acids. Trimming took 8 bases from V and 5 from J; bases not matched to a gene: 13. CDR3 residues: CASGVLGLANDEQYF. For the CDR3, the DNA is TGTGCCAGCGGAGTTTTGGGACTAGCAAACGACGAGCAGTACTTC.

V gene TRBV4-2 combines with J gene TRBJ2-3; D might be TRBD2 (6 bases). The V end lost 1 base, the J end lost 5 bases, and 10 bases lay between the germline ends. Per the germline V gene, CDR1 is LGHNA and CDR2 is YNFKEQ. CDR3 size: 14 residues. The CDR3 DNA reads as TGTGCCAGCAGCCAAGGCGGAGGGAGAGATACGCAGTATTTT. This gives the protein CASSQGGGRDTQYF.

The chain couples TRBV2 to TRBJ2-1; 10 nucleotides agree with TRBD2. Trimming took 6 bases from V and 3 from J; bases not matched to a gene: 5. From germline, CDR1 is SNHLY and CDR2 FYNNEI. The CDR3 loop spans 15 amino acids. CDR3 amino acids: CASRPLAGVYNEQFF. CDR3 nucleotides: TGTGCCAGCAGGCCTCTAGCGGGAGTCTACAATGAGCAGTTCTTC.

The chain joins TRBV9 to TRBJ2-3, with D tentatively TRBD1 or TRBD2 (5 bases each). The CDR3 is made up of 19 amino acids. V dropped 0 bases and J dropped 2 bases, with 22 bases sitting between them. Per the germline V gene, CDR1 is SGDLS and CDR2 is YYNGEE. CDR3 sequence: CASSVGVMLRGVFTDTQYF. The CDR3 DNA follows: TGTGCCAGCAGCGTAGGAGTGATGTTGAGGGGAGTCTTCACAGATACGCAGTATTTT. The entire variable domain, with the rest obtained from reference TRBV9 and TRBJ2-3, is as follows: DSGVTQTPKHLITATGQRVTLRCSPRSGDLSVYWYQQSLDQGLQFLIQYYNGEERAKGNILERFSAQQFPDLHSELNLSSLELGDSALYFCASSVGVMLRGVFTDTQYFGPGTRLTVL.

The chain combines TRBV7-2 with TRBJ2-7; 7 positions agree with TRBD1. The germline CDR1 and CDR2 sequences are SGHTA and FQGNSA. The V gene end was trimmed by 0 bases and the J gene end by 2 bases; junction bases not matched to a gene: 19. This CDR3 is built from 20 residues. The CDR3 bases are TGTGCCAGCAGCTTAGCACCAGGGGGTCGCGCACCGGGGCAACCCTACGAGCAGTACTTC. Amino acid sequence: CASSLAPGGRAPGQPYEQYF.

The chain joins TRBV18 to TRBJ2-5; D is ambiguous. V was clipped by 1 base and J by 2 bases, with 5 bases between them. The germline gives CDR1 KGHSH, CDR2 LQKENI. The CDR3 contains 13 residues. The CDR3, as DNA: TGTGCCAGCTCACCACGGAAGCAAGAGACCCAGTACTTC. This encodes CASSPRKQETQYF. Full variable domain (outside the CDR3, taken from reference TRBV18 and TRBJ2-5): NAGVMQNPRHLVRRRGQEARLRCSPMKGHSHVYWYRQLPEEGLKFMVYLQKENIIDESGMPKERFSAEFPKEGPSILRIQQVVRGDSAAYFCASSPRKQETQYFGPGTRLLVL.

CDR3 residues: CAITKRQEETQYF. As DNA, the CDR3 is TGTGCCATCACCAAAAGACAGGAAGAGACCCAGTACTTC. This sequence joins TRBV10-3 and TRBJ2-5; D is possibly TRBD1 (6 bases). Trimming left V 7 bases short and J 3 bases short, with 12 bases between. Germline-derived CDR1 and CDR2 are ENHRY and SYGVKD. The CDR3 has 13 amino acids.

The V gene is TRBV18, the J gene TRBJ2-1; 9 nucleotides match TRBD1. CDR3 length: 15 residues. V gave up 2 bases and J gave up 2 bases; unmatched junction bases: 1. Germline V gene lookup returns CDR1 KGHSH and CDR2 LQKENI. CDR3 DNA: TGTGCCAGCTCACCAACAGGGGGCCCCTACAATGAGCAGTTCTTC. Translated, it gives CASSPTGGPYNEQFF.

In the case of this clone: The identical CDR3 is also encoded by other nucleotide sequences in the sample. V is TRBV7-6 and J is TRBJ2-1; TRBD2 might be the D (5 bases). The CDR3 is 14 amino acids. Germline assignment: CDR1 SGHVS and CDR2 FNYEAQ. The V and J ends lost 3 bases and 0 bases respectively, with 6 bases between them. In DNA form, the CDR3 reads TGTGCCAGCAGCTTGGGGAGCTCCTACAATGAGCAGTTCTTC. Protein: CASSLGSSYNEQFF.

Only one count was recorded for this clone. V and J are TRBV5-6 and TRBJ1-2; weak D call: TRBD1 (5 bases). The length of the CDR3 is 15 residues. From germline, CDR1 is SGHDT and CDR2 YYEEEE. The V end was cut by 1 base, the J end by 3 bases, with 13 bases between. CDR3 region: CASSLFTGGDYGYTF. CDR3 in DNA: TGTGCCAGCAGCTTGTTCACAGGCGGGGACTATGGCTACACCTTC.